The 24 T cell receptor beta chains below come from one sample, sequenced in a study of control samples from healthy donors and cancer patients. TCRdb keeps only in-frame clones here, not all; method: immunoSEQ multiplex PCR. The profile shows about 160,000 clones, 94% of them singletons. Material for sequencing was PBMCs. These TCRs come from a man aged 55-75 years with colorectal cancer.

The rearrangement uses TRBV2 and TRBJ2-7; the match to TRBD1 covers 10 bases. V lost 6 bases and J lost 3; bases outside the gene matches: 5. Germline-derived CDR1 and CDR2 are SNHLY and FYNNEI. The CDR3 is 14 amino acids. CDR3 DNA: TGTGCCAGCAGCTACCGGGACAGGGGCTACGAGCAGTACTTC. Translated, it gives CASSYRDRGYEQYF.

This clone was counted a single time. V and J are TRBV19 and TRBJ2-2; TRBD2 is a possible D gene (7 bases). Per the germline V gene, CDR1 is LNHDA and CDR2 is SQIVND (reference sequence). There are 16 residues in the CDR3. V gave up 7 bases and J gave up 5 bases, with 20 bases separating them. DNA for the CDR3: TGTGCCAGTACCAAAGGGGGGGCCGTAAGTACCGGGGAGCTGTTTTTT. Its translation: CASTKGGAVSTGELFF.

As concerns this clone: At the DNA level, this CDR3 is encoded by other sequences in the same sample as well. This chain connects TRBV19 to TRBJ2-5, with 7 bases lining up with TRBD1. The CDR3 runs to 14 residues. Trimming removed 5 bases from V and 5 bases from J; junction bases left unmatched: 8. Germline CDR1 and CDR2: LNHDA and SQIVND (reference sequence). DNA for the CDR3: TGTGCCAGTAGTCCGAGGACAGGTGGGGAGACCCAGTACTTC. It specifies CASSPRTGGETQYF.

The V call is TRBV27, the J call TRBJ1-5; perhaps TRBD1 as D (5 bases). Germline V gene lookup returns CDR1 MNHEY and CDR2 SMNVEV (reference sequence). This CDR3 spans 14 amino acids. Trimming cost V 2 bases and J 7 bases, with 12 bases left between them. The CDR3 region is CASSLAGVGQPQHF. The CDR3 nucleotides read TGTGCCAGCAGTTTAGCGGGGGTGGGCCAGCCCCAGCATTTT.

CDR3 sequence: CASSRIIGGGTDTQYF. In nucleotides, the CDR3 is TGTGCCAGCAGCCGGATAATTGGCGGGGGGACAGATACGCAGTATTTT. The chain recombines TRBV5-4 with TRBJ2-3, with 8 positions matching TRBD2. This CDR3 spans 16 amino acids. CDR1 and CDR2 (germline): SGHNT, YYREEE (reference sequence). The V segment lost 4 bases and the J segment 3 bases; nucleotides outside the gene matches: 10.

The CDR3 bases are TGCGCCAGCAGCCAAAGACAGGGGAACACCGGGGAGCTGTTTTTT. Amino acids: CASSQRQGNTGELFF. The gene calls are TRBV5-1 and TRBJ2-2, with 7 bases fitting TRBD1. The CDR3 covers 15 residues. Trimming at V came to 4 bases and at J to 1 base, leaving 4 bases not matched to a gene. Germline CDR1 is SGHRS and CDR2 is YFSETQ.

This rearrangement joins TRBV6-5 to TRBJ1-5; the D is unclear. This CDR3 has 13 amino acids. Germline CDR1 and CDR2: MNHEY and SVGAGI. Trimming removed 6 bases at V and 4 bases at J, with 10 bases between. Here the CDR3 DNA reads TGTGCCAGCAGCTTAGACGTTAATCAGCCCCAGCATTTT. It specifies CASSLDVNQPQHF.

V gene TRBV9 combines with J gene TRBJ1-2, with D tentatively TRBD1 (6 bases). Germline V gives CDR1 SGDLS, CDR2 YYNGEE. The ends were cut back, 3 bases at V and 1 base at J, with 13 bases in the middle. This CDR3 is 15 amino acids long. The CDR3: CASSGGPAFNYGYTF. The CDR3 bases are TGTGCCAGCAGCGGGGGGCCCGCTTTTAACTATGGCTACACCTTC. The whole variable domain, filled in from reference TRBV9 and TRBJ1-2, reads DSGVTQTPKHLITATGQRVTLRCSPRSGDLSVYWYQQSLDQGLQFLIQYYNGEERAKGNILERFSAQQFPDLHSELNLSSLELGDSALYFCASSGGPAFNYGYTFGSGTRLTVV.

V gene TRBV30 combines with J gene TRBJ1-4; D may be TRBD1 (6 bases). Trimming took off 0 bases at V and 8 bases at J, with 16 bases between the two ends. Germline V gene data show CDR1 as GTSNPN and CDR2 as SVGIG (reference sequence). The CDR3 is 15 amino acids. The CDR3 loop is CAWSVPGRGGEKLFF. In DNA form, the CDR3 reads TGTGCCTGGAGTGTACCAGGCAGAGGGGGAGAAAAACTGTTTTTT.

This chain joins TRBV5-1 and TRBJ2-7; either TRBD1 or TRBD2 may fit D (5 bases each). Germline V gives CDR1 SGHRS, CDR2 YFSETQ. The CDR3 totals 15 residues. The V end lost 0 bases, the J end lost 4 bases, and 14 bases lay between the germline ends. CDR3 region: CASSLGGPQIYEQYF. CDR3 DNA: TGCGCCAGCAGCTTGGGGGGACCGCAGATATACGAGCAGTACTTC.

The chain joins TRBV7-2 to TRBJ1-6; no clear D gene. CDR3 size: 14 residues. The V gene lost 5 bases and the J gene lost 6 bases, with 11 bases spanning the gap. CDR1 SGHTA and CDR2 FQGNSA come from the germline V gene. The CDR3 DNA is TGTGCCAGCAGCCCCATCACTTTTAATTCACCCCTCCACTTT. Translated, it gives CASSPITFNSPLHF.

The DNA for the CDR3 is TGTGCCAGCAGTTCGGACAGGGTAGGAAACACCATATATTTT. It translates to CASSSDRVGNTIYF. This chain joins TRBV27 and TRBJ1-3; TRBD1 matches at 8 bases. CDR1 and CDR2 (germline): MNHEY, SMNVEV (reference sequence). This CDR3 contains 14 residues. The ends lost 4 bases at V and 4 bases at J; junction bases unmatched: 3.

This chain's CDR3 is CASSIAPAGRAETQYF. DNA for the CDR3: TGTGCCAGTAGTATAGCCCCAGCAGGGAGGGCGGAGACCCAGTACTTC. The chain recombines TRBV19 with TRBJ2-5, with 7 bases that match TRBD2. The CDR3 runs 16 residues. J gave up 5 bases and V 1 base, and 10 bases lay outside the gene matches. From germline, CDR1 is LNHDA and CDR2 SQIVND (reference sequence).

This clone was recorded once. The rearrangement uses TRBV6-6 and TRBJ2-5; D is undetermined. Germline V gene data show CDR1 as MNHNY and CDR2 as SVGAGI (reference sequence). Trimming stripped 4 bases from V and 5 bases from J, with 5 bases between. The CDR3 loop spans 11 amino acids. In DNA, the CDR3 is TGTGCCAGCAGTTCCCAGGAGACCCAGTACTTC. It encodes CASSSQETQYF.

This clone was counted between two and nine times. This sequence joins TRBV27 and TRBJ1-1; TRBD1 might be the D (5 bases). The CDR3 has 15 amino acids. The germline V gene has CDR1 MNHEY and CDR2 SMNVEV (reference sequence). V lost 5 bases and J lost 0, with 13 bases in between. As DNA, the CDR3 is TGTGCCAGCAGTGACACAGGCTTCATGAACACTGAAGCTTTCTTT. Translated: CASSDTGFMNTEAFF.

J is TRBJ2-7 and V is TRBV7-8; 14 bases agree with TRBD2. CDR1 is SGHVS, CDR2 FQNEAQ, per germline. This CDR3 region has 17 residues. With 3 bases clipped from V and 3 bases from J, the junction kept 7 bases outside the gene matches. CDR3 DNA: TGTGCCAGCAGCTTCACCGGACTAGCGGGGGGACTCTACGAGCAGTACTTC. It specifies CASSFTGLAGGLYEQYF.

The chain uses TRBV6-2 or TRBV6-3 and TRBJ2-7; the D is unclear. Trimming shortened V by 2 bases and J by 2 bases, and 7 bases separated the two germline ends. This CDR3 is 13 amino acids long. Germline V gene sequence: CDR1 MNHEY, CDR2 SVGEGT. The CDR3 protein is CASSYGSPYEQYF. The CDR3 nucleotides read TGTGCCAGCAGTTACGGCAGTCCCTACGAGCAGTACTTC.

The rearrangement uses TRBV7-7 and TRBJ2-7, with D maybe TRBD2 (6 bases). Trimming stripped 3 bases from V and 6 bases from J, with 15 bases between. This CDR3 comprises 14 residues. Germline V lookup: CDR1 SSHAT, CDR2 FNYEAQ (reference sequence). CDR3 region: CASSLAPLGGEQYF. In nucleotides, the CDR3 is TGTGCCAGCAGCTTGGCCCCCCTCGGGGGCGAGCAGTACTTC.

The rearrangement joins TRBV29-1 to TRBJ2-1; D may be TRBD2 (6 bases). The CDR3 covers 13 residues. Germline values: CDR1 SQVTM, CDR2 ANQGSEA. Trimming left V 7 bases short and J 4 bases short, with 14 bases between. The CDR3 region has the DNA TGCAGCGGGGGGACGGCGGGATACAATGAGCAGTTCTTC. Translating gives CSGGTAGYNEQFF.

CDR3 nucleotide sequence: TGCGCCAGCCTAAGACAGGGGGTGCCCTACGAGCAGTACTTC. Amino acids: CASLRQGVPYEQYF. This chain connects TRBV10-1 to TRBJ2-7; TRBD1 aligns across 9 bases. CDR3 length equals 14 residues. From germline, CDR1 is WNHNN and CDR2 SYGVQD (reference sequence). The ends lost 8 bases at V and 2 bases at J; junction bases unmatched: 7.

The chain recombines TRBV7-8 with TRBJ2-2; D is unresolved. This CDR3 contains 13 residues. Germline V gene sequence: CDR1 SGHVS, CDR2 FQNEAQ. V was trimmed by 3 bases and J by 7 bases, leaving 9 bases between them. CDR3 region: CASSFDLGGELFF. The CDR3 DNA is TGTGCCAGCAGCTTCGACCTAGGCGGGGAGCTGTTTTTT. The full variable domain, its missing parts supplied by reference TRBV7-8 and TRBJ2-2, is GAGVSQSPRYKVAKRGQDVALRCDPISGHVSLFWYQQALGQGPEFLTYFQNEAQLDKSGLPSDRFFAERPEGSVSTLKIQRTQQEDSAVYLCASSFDLGGELFFGEGSRLTVL.

V and J are TRBV19 and TRBJ1-4; possibly TRBD1 for D (5 bases). This CDR3 comprises 13 residues. V was cut by 7 bases and J by 5 bases, with 11 bases left in between. Germline V gene lookup returns CDR1 LNHDA and CDR2 SQIVND (reference sequence). This CDR3 reads CASKRGENEKLFF. Here the CDR3 DNA reads TGTGCCAGTAAGAGGGGAGAGAATGAAAAACTGTTTTTT.

This chain joins TRBV6-6 and TRBJ2-7; D is unresolved. Germline loops: CDR1 MNHNY, CDR2 SVGAGI (reference sequence). With 2 bases removed from V and 4 bases from J, the gap between germline ends came to 9 bases. The CDR3 contains 13 residues. The CDR3 bases are TGTGCCAGCAGTTACGGGTCAGTTTACGAGCAGTACTTC. Protein product: CASSYGSVYEQYF.

V and J are TRBV5-1 and TRBJ2-3, with TRBD2 matching over 11 bases. CDR3 length equals 17 residues. Trimming at V came to 2 bases and at J to 4 bases, leaving 9 bases not matched to a gene. CDR1 and CDR2 from the germline V gene are SGHRS and YFSETQ. The CDR3 loop reads CASSFTSSGGIADTQYF. CDR3 nucleotide sequence: TGCGCCAGCAGCTTTACTTCTAGCGGGGGGATCGCAGATACGCAGTATTTT. Supplemented by reference TRBV5-1 and TRBJ2-3, the full variable domain reads KAGVTQTPRYLIKTRGQQVTLSCSPISGHRSVSWYQQTPGQGLQFLFEYFSETQRNKGNFPGRFSGRQFSNSRSEMNVSTLELGDSALYLCASSFTSSGGIADTQYFGPGTRLTVL.